This T cell receptor beta chain was recorded in a study of CD8 T cells in Susac syndrome. The study's findings and limits: The study's TCR sequencing and HLA analysis drew on a certain number of individuals. That number was acknowledged as relatively small.

Trimming cost V 5 bases and J 3 bases, with 11 bases left between them. Germline CDR1 reads MNHEY; CDR2 reads SMNVEV (reference sequence). The CDR3 consists of 13 residues. This clonotype has a single count. The target antigen is unknown. Sequencing targeted TCR beta in blood CD8+ and CD4+ T cells. Both CD4+ and CD8+ T cells were negatively isolated, and TEMRA cells underwent FACS enrichment. An amount of RNA that ranged from about 0.45 to 1 ug was reverse transcribed with random hexamers. Amplification of TCR beta CDR3 across 54 Vbeta and 13 Jbeta was performed with immunoSEQ multiplex PCR. TCRdb called the immunoSEQ multiplex PCR reads again in MiXCR, with one record for every CDR3 protein. The sample records 150,000 to 160,000 distinct CDR3 sequences, approximately 93% being singletons.

V usage is TRBV27 and J usage is TRBJ2-7; maybe TRBD2 (5 bases). The sequencing input was CD8+ T cells from PBMCs. This clonotype was sampled from a human donor with multiple sclerosis. The CDR3 protein is CASSPPGYYEQYF. CDR3 sequence (DNA): TGTGCCAGCAGTCCCCCGGGGTACTACGAGCAGTACTTC.